This T cell receptor beta chain appears in the sequencing data of a study of patients and donors after allogeneic stem cell transplantation. TCRdb reprocessed the RT-PCR reads via MiXCR and lists one record per CDR3 protein. The sample yields 150,000 to 200,000 distinct CDR3 sequences, about 30% seen once. Concerning this clonotype: One end of the junction does not line up with germline, which may come from a read error.

Germline assignment: CDR1 SGHTA and CDR2 FQGNSA. The CDR3 is 19 residues long. Source material: blood, either unsorted or a sorted T cell fraction (not recorded which). The receptor was isolated from a human donor who was either an allogeneic HSCT recipient or a stem cell or donor lymphocyte infusion donor (not recorded which). It is not recorded whose cells these are; they may come from a transplant donor. The V call is TRBV7-2, the J call TRBJ2-3; 11 nucleotides align to TRBD2. This chain's CDR3 is CASSLVTSGRLGGTDTQYF. CDR3 bases: TGTGCCAGCAGCTTAGTTACTAGCGGGAGATTAGGTGGCACGGATACGCAGTATTTT.